This T cell receptor (beta chain) was identified during a study of identical twins. This clonotype was seen repeatedly, ten times or more. TCRdb recomputed calls from the 5' RACE reads with MiXCR, one row per CDR3 protein. The sample shows 650,000 to 800,000 distinct CDR3 sequences, 8% to 9% of them seen only once. The CDR3 consists of 14 residues. V was trimmed by 5 bases and J by 6 bases, leaving 14 bases between them. Germline V CDR1 and CDR2: MNHEY, SMNVEV (reference sequence). These same data were also listed under a study on yellow fever vaccine responses in identical twins.

Sequenced material: PBMCs. The rearrangement links TRBV27 to TRBJ2-1; perhaps TRBD2 as D (5 bases). The sequence derives from a woman aged 18-29 years in good health. The CDR3 nucleotides read TGTGCCAGCAGTCCCACTAGAGTCGGCAATGAGCAGTTCTTC. This gives the protein CASSPTRVGNEQFF.